The present TCR beta chain was sequenced within a study of CD8 T cells in ankylosing spondylitis. Study-wide points: According to the report, clones linked to the disease were significantly enriched in matched synovial fluid samples taken from ankylosing spondylitis patients. Typical of ankylosing spondylitis blood, it appeared, was a TCR beta motif of fewer than 10 highly homologous variants. Reactive arthritis synovial fluid and blood were previously reported to contain some motif variants.

Each TCR beta library was made by quantitative 5'-RACE that incorporated molecular barcodes. TCRdb recomputed calls from the 5' RACE reads with MiXCR, one row per CDR3 protein. This table holds about 220,000 distinct CDR3 sequences, roughly 10% found once. Remarks on this clonotype: Its antigen is unidentified.

The germline V gene has CDR1 LGHDT and CDR2 YNNKEL (reference sequence). This CDR3 is 14 amino acids long. The V and J ends lost 1 base and 2 bases, in that order; junction bases with no gene match: 1. This TCR came from a male donor with ankylosing spondylitis or in good health (not recorded which). Material: blood, either unsorted or a sorted T cell fraction (not recorded which). The V call is TRBV3-1, the J call TRBJ2-5; 7 bases agree with TRBD2. CDR3 in amino acids: CASSQARGQETQYF. The CDR3 coding sequence is TGTGCCAGCAGCCAAGCGCGGGGGCAAGAGACCCAGTACTTC.